This TCR beta chain was identified in a study of a mutant IDH1 vaccine in newly diagnosed glioma. Time point of the sample: week 11, during vaccination. Doses of 300 ug of mutant IDH1 20-mer peptide were given with topical imiquimod. Donors harbored newly found WHO grade 3 or 4 IDH1-mutant, ATRX-lost astrocytomas. Comments on this clone: Its target is not known.

From germline, CDR1 is KGHSH and CDR2 LQKENI. The length of the CDR3 is 14 residues. The V and J ends lost 3 bases and 4 bases respectively, with 12 bases between them. Produced via immunoSEQ multiplex PCR; TCRdb's table is partial and in-frame only. Of 35,000 to 50,000 clones detected, roughly 89% appear once; the ten largest clones hold under 2.5%. The V call is TRBV18, the J call TRBJ1-2; D unclear. The clonotype originates from a man aged 35 to 55 with glioma. This specimen was PBMCs, taken from a glioma patient whose treatment included an IDH1 peptide vaccine. In DNA, the CDR3 is TGTGCCAGCTCACCGGAATCACGTGGCTATGGCTACACCTTC. Encoded protein: CASSPESRGYGYTF.